The T cell receptor (beta chain) under discussion was sequenced for a study of Ad26.COV2.S vaccination and SARS-CoV-2 variants (dated by TCRdb to about 2021). Regarding the complete study: Vaccine-arm donors came from COV1001, a multicentre, randomized, double-blind, placebo-controlled phase I-IIa trial of Ad26.COV2.S in healthy adults. Dosing of Ad26.COV2.S was intramuscular, at either 5x10^10 or 1x10^11 viral particles, delivered as one shot or as two shots spaced 56 days apart. Sequencing of the TCRbeta repertoire served to evaluate the specificity and breadth of SARS-CoV-2-reactive T cell receptors following Ad26.COV2.S vaccination. A total of 32 samples were included in the TCR-sequenced set, comprising 19 Ad26.COV2.S vaccine recipients, 5 placebo recipients and 8 SARS-CoV-2 convalescent individuals. Trial participants were randomized into five groups of five: low-dose or high-dose Ad26.COV2.S given once or twice, or placebo on both occasions. Throughout the experiments and outcome assessment, investigators stayed blinded to trial group allocation. Results and caveats for the whole study, not just this receptor: The authors noted that total T cell responses may have been underestimated by the TCR breadth and depth analyses. Comparable non-spike TCR breadth was observed between vaccine and placebo recipients, consistent with only spike being contained in the vaccine. Spike-specific TCR breadth was higher in Ad26.COV2.S recipients than in placebo recipients (P = 0.0014). After vaccination, substantial breadth of spike-specific CD8+ and CD4+ T cell responses was reported. The study was not powered for comparison of responses between vaccine doses or regimens.

The sample's treatment or condition label, in plain terms: some 20 received Ad26.COV2.S at low or high dose, single or two shots; roughly five received placebo; per-sample allocation not given. Repertoires of vaccine and placebo recipients were sequenced from samples taken on day 63 after the first injection. Between 29 July and 7 August 2020, Cohort 1b enrolled fewer than 30 adults aged 18-55 years at one site in Boston, USA. Ad26.COV2.S was a replication-incompetent adenovirus type 26 vector expressing a prefusion-stabilized SARS-CoV-2 spike protein from the original Wuhan strain. CDR1 MDHEN and CDR2 SYDVKM were looked up in the germline V gene. Trimming at the junction amounts to 3 bases on V and 6 bases on J, and the germline ends lie 8 bases apart. The CDR3 numbers 12 residues from cysteine through phenylalanine. The kept DNA is CDR3 alone, 36 bases in frame from the first base. The immunoSEQ Assay was the method used to sequence TCRbeta CDR3 regions. After extraction, genomic DNA underwent amplification by bias-controlled multiplex PCR, followed by high-throughput sequencing. In the authors' own workflow: Collapsing and filtering of sequences were performed to quantify the absolute abundance of each unique TCRbeta CDR3 region. T cell fraction was estimated by normalizing TCRbeta template counts to usable DNA, which was measured by amplifying reference genes present in all nucleated cells. Repertoire TCRs were annotated as SARS-CoV-2-specific when V gene, CDR3 amino acid sequence and J gene were exactly matched to a known reactive TCR set. The reference SARS-CoV-2 TCR set was obtained from MIRA and was filtered for enrichment in COVID-19-positive ImmuneCODE repertoires, whereby public or cross-reactive TCRs were removed. Using the MIRA antigens, annotated TCRs were further analysed by specific ORF or by position within an ORF. Breadth was defined as annotated unique rearrangements over total unique productive rearrangements; depth was the summed frequency of those rearrangements. Two-sided Wilcoxon rank-sum tests were applied when comparing TCR breadth between groups. TCRdb holds this immuneACCESS table with in-frame rearrangements only. Some clones are missing; in checked studies, unresolved V genes explain under half, and the rest has no known cause. For V, J and clone size, that table is used; D and trimming come from the DNA. The sample has around 450,000 clones on record, roughly 87% of them singletons. About 2.7% of the sample is in the top ten clones.

As regards this clone: Its antigen is not yet known. The input lacks base qualities; no much larger clone sits a single base away.

The V and J segments used are TRBV28 and TRBJ1-2, with an unclear D gene assignment. The material was peripheral blood, obtained in a trial of Ad26.COV2.S vaccine versus placebo. The sequence was obtained from a person between 18 and 59 years old who received the Ad26.COV2.S COVID-19 vaccine or a placebo. The nucleotides are TGTGCCAGCAGTTTCTTAGGTGATGGCTACACCTTC. Translated, it reads CASSFLGDGYTF.